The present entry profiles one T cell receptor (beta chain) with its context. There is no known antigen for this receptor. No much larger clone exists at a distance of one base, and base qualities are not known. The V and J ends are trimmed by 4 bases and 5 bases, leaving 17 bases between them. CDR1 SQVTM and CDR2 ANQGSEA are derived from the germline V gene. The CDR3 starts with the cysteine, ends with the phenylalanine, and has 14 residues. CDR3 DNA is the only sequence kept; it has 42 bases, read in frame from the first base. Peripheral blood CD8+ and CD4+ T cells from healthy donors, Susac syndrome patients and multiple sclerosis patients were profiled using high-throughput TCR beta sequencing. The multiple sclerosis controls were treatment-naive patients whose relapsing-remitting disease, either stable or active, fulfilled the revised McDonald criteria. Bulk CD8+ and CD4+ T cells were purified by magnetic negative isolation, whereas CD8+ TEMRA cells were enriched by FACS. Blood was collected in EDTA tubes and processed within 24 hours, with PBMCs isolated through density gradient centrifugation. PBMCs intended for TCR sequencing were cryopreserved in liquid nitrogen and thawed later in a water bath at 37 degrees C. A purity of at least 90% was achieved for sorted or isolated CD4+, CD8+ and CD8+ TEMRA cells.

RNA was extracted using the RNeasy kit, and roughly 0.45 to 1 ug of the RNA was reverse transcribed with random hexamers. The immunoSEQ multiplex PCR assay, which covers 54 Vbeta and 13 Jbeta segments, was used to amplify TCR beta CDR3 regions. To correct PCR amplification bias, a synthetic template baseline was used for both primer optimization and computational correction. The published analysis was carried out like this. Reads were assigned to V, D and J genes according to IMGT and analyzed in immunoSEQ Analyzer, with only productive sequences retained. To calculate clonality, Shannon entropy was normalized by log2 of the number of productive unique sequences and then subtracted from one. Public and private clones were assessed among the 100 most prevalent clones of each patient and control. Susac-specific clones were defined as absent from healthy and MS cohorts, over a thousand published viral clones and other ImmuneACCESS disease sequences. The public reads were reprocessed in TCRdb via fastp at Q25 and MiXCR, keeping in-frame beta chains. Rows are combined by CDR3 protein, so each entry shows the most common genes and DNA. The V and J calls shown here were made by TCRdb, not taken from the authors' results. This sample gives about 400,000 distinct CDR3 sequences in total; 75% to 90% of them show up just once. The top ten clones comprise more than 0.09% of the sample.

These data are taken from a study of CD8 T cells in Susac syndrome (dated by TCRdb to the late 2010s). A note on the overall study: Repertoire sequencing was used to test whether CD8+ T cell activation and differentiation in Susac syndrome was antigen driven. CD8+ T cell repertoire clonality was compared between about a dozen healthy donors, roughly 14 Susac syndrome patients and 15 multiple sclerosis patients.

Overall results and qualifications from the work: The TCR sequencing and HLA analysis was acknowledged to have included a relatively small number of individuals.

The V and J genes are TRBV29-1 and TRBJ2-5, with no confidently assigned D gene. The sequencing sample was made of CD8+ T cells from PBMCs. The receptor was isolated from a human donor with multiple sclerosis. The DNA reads TGCAGCGTTGGTGCCGAAACTGAGGCGGAGACCCAGTACTTC. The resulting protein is CSVGAETEAETQYF.